Below are 2 T cell receptor beta chains sequenced from a single sample in a study of molecular identifiers for immune sequencing clone quantification. TCRdb reprocessed the PCR reads via MiXCR and lists one record per CDR3 protein. Found here are 20,000 or so distinct CDR3 sequences, roughly 22% of them singletons; the top ten hold 5.5% to 7%. Sequenced input: naive CD8+ T cells from blood, with Jurkat cell RNA spiked in. Described subset: FACS-sorted CD8+CD4-CCR7+CD45RA+ naive T cells. Every receptor here comes from a human donor in good health. Some libraries in this study had Jurkat cell RNA spiked in.

In this sample, this clonotype is medium-sized. V is TRBV2 and J is TRBJ2-7; 12 bases line up with TRBD2. CDR3 size: 15 residues. The V gene end was trimmed by 6 bases and the J gene end by 4 bases; junction bases not matched to a gene: 7. The germline V gene encodes CDR1 SNHLY and CDR2 FYNNEI. CDR3 bases: TGTGCCAGCAGCGGACTAGCGGGACCCGATTACGAGCAGTACTTC. It yields the protein CASSGLAGPDYEQYF.

This clonotype was seen at least ten times. This sequence joins TRBV4-1 and TRBJ2-7; TRBD2 matches at 9 bases. The CDR3 loop spans 15 amino acids. Losses at the gene ends were 4 bases for V and 4 bases for J; bases not matched to a gene: 8. The V gene's germline CDR1 is MGHRA and CDR2 YSYEKL. As DNA, the CDR3 is TGCGCCAGCAGCCTCACCGGGACTAGCATGTACGAGCAGTACTTC. It codes for CASSLTGTSMYEQYF.